The 26 T cell receptor beta chains below were found in one sample sequenced in a study of identical twins. TCRdb re-analysed the 5' RACE reads in MiXCR, keeping a single row per CDR3 protein. The table has under 450,000 distinct CDR3 sequences, approximately 17% seen once; the top ten hold approximately 12%. Material: naive T cells sorted from blood. These TCRs come from a man aged 45-65 years in good health.

The sample holds many counts of this clonotype. V gene TRBV5-1 combines with J gene TRBJ2-3, with TRBD1 matching over 10 bases. The CDR3 spans 15 residues. V was clipped by 4 bases and J by 4 bases; unmatched bases: 6. Germline assignment: CDR1 SGHRS and CDR2 YFSETQ. CDR3 DNA: TGCGCCAGCAGCATGCGGACAGGGGGGGCAGATACGCAGTATTTT. Protein sequence: CASSMRTGGADTQYF.

This clonotype has a handful of counts. The chain recombines TRBV7-2 with TRBJ2-5, with D uncertain. Germline V lookup: CDR1 SGHTA, CDR2 FQGNSA. V was cut by 5 bases and J by 5 bases, with 18 bases left in between. The CDR3 is made up of 15 amino acids. The CDR3 spells CASSIRASLRETQYF. The CDR3 nucleotides read TGTGCCAGCAGCATCCGGGCCTCCCTACGGGAGACCCAGTACTTC.

Many counts were recorded for this clonotype. The chain couples TRBV6-5 to TRBJ1-2; D gene ambiguous. Germline V CDR1 and CDR2: MNHEY, SVGAGI. With 0 bases removed from V and 0 bases from J, the gap between germline ends came to 8 bases. This CDR3 contains 15 residues. The CDR3 region has the DNA TGTGCCAGCAGTTACTCTGGGTCAACTAACTATGGCTACACCTTC. Translation gives CASSYSGSTNYGYTF.

This chain joins TRBV7-2 and TRBJ1-6; the D gene is possibly TRBD1 (6 bases). Deletions cut 2 bases from V and 5 bases from J, with 16 bases between. The germline V gene has CDR1 SGHTA and CDR2 FQGNSA. The CDR3 totals 17 residues. The CDR3 is CASSLWGRGANNSPLHF. The CDR3 region has the DNA TGTGCCAGCAGCTTATGGGGCCGGGGGGCGAATAATTCACCCCTCCACTTT.

This clonotype was seen a handful of times. The V gene is TRBV6-4, the J gene TRBJ2-1; TRBD1 aligns across 9 bases. Germline V lookup: CDR1 MRHNA, CDR2 SNTAGT. The CDR3 is 15 amino acids. The J segment lost 8 bases and the V segment lost 8 bases, leaving 13 bases of the junction unmatched. The CDR3 DNA follows: TGTGCCAGCGCCAAGGTTGGACAGGGGTTGCATGAGCAGTTCTTC. Amino acids: CASAKVGQGLHEQFF.

In this sample, this clonotype turned up a few times. CDR3 residues: CASSAPGTNQGDTQYF. DNA for the CDR3: TGTGCCAGCAGCGCACCCGGGACTAATCAAGGGGATACGCAGTATTTT. The J gene is TRBJ2-3, the V gene TRBV9, with 7 bases that match TRBD2. After removal of 3 bases from V and 6 bases from J, the junction contained 13 bases not matched to a gene. Germline loops: CDR1 SGDLS, CDR2 YYNGEE. CDR3 size: 16 residues.

The chain joins TRBV7-2 to TRBJ2-1, with 7 positions matching TRBD2. This CDR3 region has 15 residues. V lost 5 bases and J lost 4; bases outside the gene matches: 8. Germline CDR1 reads SGHTA; CDR2 reads FQGNSA. CDR3 in DNA: TGTGCCAGCAGCCAACTTGGACTAGTTTACAATGAGCAGTTCTTC. As protein: CASSQLGLVYNEQFF.

This clonotype was recorded a few times. This sequence joins TRBV3-1 and TRBJ2-5; D not resolved. The ends were cut back, 2 bases at V and 4 bases at J, with 2 bases in the middle. The V gene's germline CDR1 is LGHDT and CDR2 YNNKEL (reference sequence). CDR3 length: 11 residues. CDR3 residues: CASSQLETQYF. The DNA for the CDR3 is TGTGCCAGCAGCCAACTAGAGACCCAGTACTTC.

This clonotype has just a few counts. V and J are TRBV6-2 or TRBV6-3 and TRBJ2-7; D possibly matches TRBD1 or TRBD2 (5 bases each). CDR3 length: 16 residues. Deletions cut 5 bases from V and 2 bases from J, with 19 bases between. Germline lookup yields CDR1 MNHEY and CDR2 SVGEGT. CDR3 in DNA: TGTGCCAGCAGTCCCATGATAGGGACGGACGCCTACGAGCAGTACTTC. Protein sequence: CASSPMIGTDAYEQYF.

This clonotype was observed a few times. The V call is TRBV27, the J call TRBJ2-2; weak D call: TRBD1 (6 bases). CDR1 MNHEY and CDR2 SMNVEV come from the germline V gene (reference sequence). The CDR3 sequence is 13 residues long. Trimming removed 8 bases from V and 7 bases from J, with 14 bases in between. The CDR3 bases are TGTGCCAGCGCCTCTGGGGGCTACGGGGAGCTGTTTTTT. Translation gives CASASGGYGELFF.

This clonotype came up many times. The chain joins TRBV20-1 to TRBJ2-7; D is ambiguous. CDR3 length equals 14 residues. Germline V gene sequence: CDR1 DFQATT, CDR2 SNEGSKA (reference sequence). V dropped 5 bases and J dropped 3 bases, with 17 bases sitting between them. The CDR3 region is CSAPLDLYLYEQYF. The CDR3 nucleotides are TGCAGTGCTCCCCTCGACCTGTACCTCTACGAGCAGTACTTC.

This clonotype showed up many times. The chain employs TRBV24-1 and TRBJ2-7; D not resolved. V was cut by 0 bases and J by 7 bases, with 9 bases left in between. The CDR3 is made up of 13 amino acids. CDR1 is KGHDR and CDR2 is SFDVKD in the germline V gene. CDR3 DNA: TGTGCCACCAGTGATTTGCGCTTCTCGGAGCAGTACTTC. Amino acid sequence: CATSDLRFSEQYF.

The chain links TRBV10-3 to TRBJ2-7; perhaps D is TRBD1 or TRBD2 (5 bases each). Trimming pared 1 base from V and 2 bases from J, leaving 30 bases between. Germline CDR1 reads ENHRY; CDR2 reads SYGVKD. There are 21 residues in the CDR3. For the CDR3, the DNA is TGTGCCATCAGTGAGTTTTTAGCGAGGGGAATCCGACCTAGTCGTACCTACGAGCAGTACTTC. Amino acid sequence: CAISEFLARGIRPSRTYEQYF.

About this clonotype: A much larger clone lies a single base off, so this may be a read error. The J gene is TRBJ2-1, the V gene TRBV5-1, with D perhaps given as TRBD1 or TRBD2 (6 bases each). The CDR3 loop spans 15 amino acids. Trimming pared 3 bases from V and 7 bases from J, leaving 17 bases between. CDR1 is SGHRS, CDR2 YFSETQ, per germline. CDR3 sequence: CASSWTRGGPNEQFF. The CDR3 DNA reads as TGCGCCAGCAGCTGGACGAGAGGGGGGCCGAATGAGCAGTTCTTC.

The CDR3 region is CASGHHSNQPQHF. The CDR3 DNA reads TGTGCGTCAGGGCATCATAGCAATCAGCCCCAGCATTTT. The chain combines TRBV6-2 or TRBV6-3 with TRBJ1-5, with D maybe TRBD1 (5 bases). Per germline, CDR1 MNHEY and CDR2 SVGEGT. This CDR3 region has 13 residues.

This CDR3 is CASSDRGQSSYNEQFF. DNA for the CDR3: TGTGCCAGCAGCGACAGGGGACAAAGCTCCTACAATGAGCAGTTCTTC. The V call is TRBV11-2, the J call TRBJ2-1; the match to TRBD1 covers 8 bases. CDR1 is SGHAT and CDR2 is FQNNGV in the germline V gene. V gave up 5 bases and J gave up 0 bases; unmatched junction bases: 6. The CDR3 spans 16 residues.

The rearrangement joins TRBV7-2 to TRBJ2-2, with 8 nucleotides matching TRBD1. The CDR3 is 15 residues long. The J segment lost 6 bases and the V segment lost 6 bases, leaving 9 bases of the junction unmatched. Germline V gene lookup returns CDR1 SGHTA and CDR2 FQGNSA. The CDR3 here is CASSQDRVVPGELFF. CDR3 in DNA: TGTGCCAGCAGTCAGGACAGGGTTGTGCCCGGGGAGCTGTTTTTT.

The V gene is TRBV20-1, the J gene TRBJ2-7, with 10 bases matching TRBD1. CDR1 DFQATT and CDR2 SNEGSKA come from the germline V gene (reference sequence). V trimming: 5 bases; J trimming: 4 bases; junction bases outside the gene matches: 5. This CDR3 is 13 amino acids long. The CDR3, as DNA: TGCAGTGCTCCCAGGACAGGGGGTTACGAGCAGTACTTC. This codes for CSAPRTGGYEQYF.

This clonotype was recorded a few times. The rearrangement joins TRBV4-2 to TRBJ2-1; 7 bases agree with TRBD2. Germline CDR1 and CDR2: LGHNA and YNFKEQ. The CDR3 runs to 15 residues. Losses at the gene ends were 2 bases for V and 9 bases for J; bases not matched to a gene: 10. The CDR3 sequence: CASSQKGGGGTEQFF. Here the CDR3 DNA reads TGTGCCAGCAGCCAAAAGGGTGGGGGGGGGACTGAGCAGTTCTTC.

In this sample, this clonotype turned up many times. The V call is TRBV7-9, the J call TRBJ2-5; TRBD1 aligns across 8 bases. The CDR3 is 15 residues long. Looked up from germline, CDR1 is SEHNR and CDR2 is FQNEAQ (reference sequence). J lost 2 bases, V lost 3 bases, and 5 bases had no gene match. The CDR3 is CASSFAHRGQETQYF. DNA for the CDR3: TGTGCCAGCAGCTTCGCCCACAGGGGGCAAGAGACCCAGTACTTC. The full variable domain, in which reference TRBV7-9 and TRBJ2-5 provide the parts outside the CDR3, is DTGVSQNPRHKITKRGQNVTFRCDPISEHNRLYWYRQTLGQGPEFLTYFQNEAQLEKSRLLSDRFSAERPKGSFSTLEIQRTEQGDSAMYLCASSFAHRGQETQYFGPGTRLLVL.

DNA for the CDR3: TGTGCCAGCAGTTTATGGTCCAGGGGCACAGATACGCAGTATTTT. This gives the protein CASSLWSRGTDTQYF. The chain recombines TRBV28 with TRBJ2-3, with TRBD1 as a possible D gene (5 bases). The CDR3 contains 15 residues. CDR1 is MDHEN and CDR2 is SYDVKM in the germline V gene. Trimming took 0 bases from V and 1 from J, leaving 8 bases between them.

The rearrangement joins TRBV20-1 to TRBJ1-4, with D unclear. CDR1 and CDR2 from the germline V gene are DFQATT and SNEGSKA (reference sequence). This CDR3 contains 13 residues. V was pared by 3 bases and J by 6 bases, with 11 bases between. This CDR3 reads CSARPVYDEKLFF. In nucleotides, the CDR3 is TGCAGTGCTAGGCCAGTGTACGATGAAAAACTGTTTTTT.

The chain uses TRBV5-5 and TRBJ1-5; 11 bases match TRBD1. The V gene end was trimmed by 2 bases and the J gene end by 11 bases; junction bases not matched to a gene: 6. The CDR3 has 14 amino acids. The germline gives CDR1 SGHKS, CDR2 YYEKEE (reference sequence). As DNA, the CDR3 is TGTGCCAGCAGCTTTCGGGGACAGGGGGAAGCCCAGCATTTT. This encodes CASSFRGQGEAQHF.

This clonotype has a handful of counts. The gene calls are TRBV28 and TRBJ2-5; D is undetermined. V was clipped by 2 bases and J by 2 bases, with 12 bases between them. CDR1 and CDR2 (germline): MDHEN, SYDVKM. This CDR3 region has 15 residues. CDR3 coding DNA: TGTGCCAGCAGTTTAGAGGTGGCAGTACAAGAGACCCAGTACTTC. Its protein product is CASSLEVAVQETQYF.

This clonotype has ten or more counts. The rearrangement links TRBV27 to TRBJ1-1; D gene ambiguous. Germline V gives CDR1 MNHEY, CDR2 SMNVEV (reference sequence). The CDR3 has 17 residues. V lost 9 bases to trimming and J lost 3 bases, with 26 bases between them. The CDR3: CASPGTRSDTTHTEAFF. Written as DNA, the CDR3 is TGTGCCAGTCCGGGAACACGATCCGATACTACTCACACTGAAGCTTTCTTT.

This clonotype was picked up a small number of times. V gene TRBV5-6 combines with J gene TRBJ2-3, with 12 positions matching TRBD2. The CDR3 contains 16 residues. V gave up 5 bases and J gave up 0 bases; unmatched junction bases: 4. CDR1 is SGHDT and CDR2 is YYEEEE in the germline V gene. In DNA, the CDR3 is TGTGCCAGCAGACACCTAGCGGGAGGGAGCACAGATACGCAGTATTTT. It codes for CASRHLAGGSTDTQYF.